This entry features one T cell receptor (beta chain) sequence. This specimen comes from a study of T cell changes during pregnancy in multiple sclerosis. Some clones are missing from TCRdb's copy, which holds only in-frame ones; the method was immunoSEQ multiplex PCR. The data show tens of thousands of clones, with under 95% seen just once and about 1.5% held by the top ten. This CDR3 is built from 12 residues. The germline gives CDR1 SEHNR, CDR2 FQNEAQ (reference sequence). Trimming left V 2 bases short and J 10 bases short, with 11 bases between. This sequence originates from a female donor with multiple sclerosis, enrolled in a pregnancy study. V usage is TRBV7-9 and J usage is TRBJ1-2; weak D call: TRBD1 (5 bases). Material: peripheral blood, obtained in the second trimester of pregnancy. CDR3 sequence reads: CASSLYQGFYTF. The DNA of the CDR3 is TGTGCCAGCAGCTTATACCAGGGCTTCTACACCTTC.